One sample yielded the 18 T cell receptor beta chains listed below, sequenced in a study of T cells in tuberculosis (dated by TCRdb to the late 2010s). Thawed, overnight-rested PBMC were stained with GMM-loaded CD1B tetramer, a Live/Dead dye and anti-CD3, then sorted on a FACS Aria II. The CD1B tetramers were loaded with C32 glucose monomycolate that had been purified from Rhodococcus equi. Library method: the immunoSEQ multiplex PCR assay. Here the immuneACCESS table is served through TCRdb, limited to in-frame sequences with V and J called. Missing clones are a known gap in these copies; in checked studies unresolved V genes cover under half, and the rest lacks a known reason. The sample table records some 60,000 clones; about 76% of these occur just once. Jointly, the top ten make up roughly 13% of the sample. Source material: CD1b-GMM tetramer-negative cells sorted from PBMCs. The cell subset or site label on this specimen signifies: T cells not binding CD1B-GMM tetramer, sorted from same donor. The receptors shown here come from an adult woman with latent tuberculosis.

The V gene is TRBV15, the J gene TRBJ2-1, with D possibly TRBD1 on 5 matching bases. V was cut by 0 bases and J by 16 bases, with 16 bases left in between. Germline values: CDR1 LNHNV, CDR2 YYDKDF (reference sequence). There are 13 residues in the CDR3. The CDR3 coding sequence is TGTGCCACCAGCAGAGATGGGGCAGGGATTCTTTTCTTC. As protein: CATSRDGAGILFF.

V is TRBV5-6 and J is TRBJ2-2; TRBD1 matches at 7 bases. The V segment lost 4 bases and the J segment 3 bases; nucleotides outside the gene matches: 6. CDR3 length: 15 residues. Germline V gives CDR1 SGHDT, CDR2 YYEEEE. The CDR3 DNA reads TGTGCCAGCAGCCCCCGACAGGGACACACCGGGGAGCTGTTTTTT. This sequence encodes CASSPRQGHTGELFF.

This rearrangement joins TRBV7-2 to TRBJ1-5; 7 positions agree with TRBD1. CDR3 length: 14 amino acids. Germline assignment: CDR1 SGHTA and CDR2 FQGNSA. Trimming at V came to 2 bases and at J to 7 bases, leaving 5 bases not matched to a gene. The CDR3 DNA sequence: TGTGCCAGCAGCTTAAAACAGGGGAAGCAGCCCCAGCATTTT. It encodes CASSLKQGKQPQHF.

The chain joins TRBV14 to TRBJ2-1; 8 nucleotides align to TRBD2. V lost 4 bases to trimming and J lost 9 bases; unmatched junction nucleotides: 14. Germline-derived CDR1 and CDR2 are SGHDN and FVKESK. The CDR3 is 16 residues long. This chain's CDR3 is CASSLIAGRPNSEQFF. In DNA, the CDR3 is TGTGCCAGCAGCCTGATAGCGGGGAGGCCGAACTCTGAGCAGTTCTTC.

This rearrangement joins TRBV7-6 to TRBJ1-1; D unresolved. The length of the CDR3 is 14 residues. Germline CDR1 reads SGHVS; CDR2 reads FNYEAQ. Trimming left V 6 bases short and J 4 bases short, with 15 bases between. DNA for the CDR3: TGTGCCAGCAGTCTGGGAGGTGGGGTCACTGAAGCTTTCTTT. Translating gives CASSLGGGVTEAFF.

The V gene is TRBV7-9, the J gene TRBJ2-1; 7 positions match TRBD2. CDR3 length: 17 amino acids. Germline-derived CDR1 and CDR2 are SEHNR and FQNEAQ (reference sequence). V shed 4 bases, J shed 8 bases, and the junction held 17 bases outside the gene matches. CDR3 in amino acids: CASSSIHLGGRVYEQFF. The CDR3, as DNA: TGTGCCAGCAGCTCGATCCACTTGGGCGGGAGAGTCTATGAGCAGTTCTTC.

The V and J genes are TRBV19 and TRBJ1-3; D uncertain. This CDR3 contains 17 residues. The germline V and J ends were trimmed by 6 bases and 0 bases, with 18 bases remaining between them. Germline-derived CDR1 and CDR2 are LNHDA and SQIVND (reference sequence). This CDR3 is CASRFMGGRSSGNTIYF. DNA of the CDR3: TGTGCCAGTAGATTCATGGGAGGGCGTAGCTCTGGAAACACCATATATTTT.

This chain uses TRBV4-1 with TRBJ1-5; possibly TRBD1 for D (5 bases). Germline CDR1 reads MGHRA; CDR2 reads YSYEKL. The CDR3 covers 17 residues. Trimming cost V 1 base and J 1 base, with 14 bases left between them. CDR3 residues: CASSQGRQGGSNQPQHF. As DNA, the CDR3 is TGCGCCAGCAGCCAAGGTAGGCAGGGAGGAAGCAATCAGCCCCAGCATTTT.

This clone was detected ten times or more. The chain combines TRBV19 with TRBJ2-7; D is undetermined. The CDR3 spans 13 residues. The germline CDR1 and CDR2 sequences are LNHDA and SQIVND (reference sequence). Trimming removed 3 bases from V and 4 bases from J, with 10 bases in between. The CDR3 coding sequence is TGTGCCAGTAGTATTACGGTTTCATACGAGCAGTACTTC. Its translation: CASSITVSYEQYF.

The chain combines TRBV6-6 with TRBJ1-1, with D tentatively TRBD1 (5 bases). Germline loops: CDR1 MNHNY, CDR2 SVGAGI (reference sequence). Trimming took 8 bases from V and 0 from J, leaving 16 bases between them. The CDR3 is 15 amino acids. The CDR3 sequence is CASAQRQSLNTEAFF. The CDR3 DNA is TGTGCCAGCGCCCAACGACAGAGTCTGAACACTGAAGCTTTCTTT.

The rearrangement joins TRBV7-2 to TRBJ1-3, with no clear D. Trimming took 1 base from V and 0 from J, leaving 13 bases between them. Germline assignment: CDR1 SGHTA and CDR2 FQGNSA. CDR3 length: 17 residues. The CDR3 here is CASSLDSGANSGNTIYF. In DNA, the CDR3 is TGTGCCAGCAGCTTAGATTCCGGAGCCAACTCTGGAAACACCATATATTTT.

This chain links TRBV4-1 with TRBJ1-4; a weak D match, TRBD1 (6 bases). V lost 0 bases and J 6 bases, leaving 14 bases between the germline ends. This CDR3 comprises 16 residues. CDR1 MGHRA and CDR2 YSYEKL come from the germline V gene. CDR3 nucleotides: TGCGCCAGCAGCCAAGACGGGGGGAGGGGGGATGAAAAACTGTTTTTT. Its protein product is CASSQDGGRGDEKLFF.

The V gene is TRBV7-9, the J gene TRBJ2-7; a possible D gene is TRBD1 (6 bases). V was cut by 4 bases and J by 3 bases, with 16 bases left in between. CDR1 and CDR2 (germline): SEHNR, FQNEAQ (reference sequence). The CDR3 spans 15 residues. The CDR3 spells CASSSAAGAGYEQYF. CDR3 DNA sequence: TGTGCCAGCAGCTCAGCGGCAGGGGCCGGCTACGAGCAGTACTTC.

The V and J genes are TRBV7-9 and TRBJ2-7; D might be TRBD2 (6 bases). In germline, CDR1 is SEHNR, CDR2 FQNEAQ (reference sequence). This CDR3 has 14 residues. V was pared by 3 bases and J by 2 bases, with 11 bases between. CDR3 residues: CASSLEGGPYEQYF. Written as DNA, the CDR3 is TGTGCCAGCAGCTTGGAGGGCGGGCCCTACGAGCAGTACTTC. The variable domain in full, with the rest retrieved from reference TRBV7-9 and TRBJ2-7, is DTGVSQNPRHKITKRGQNVTFRCDPISEHNRLYWYRQTLGQGPEFLTYFQNEAQLEKSRLLSDRFSAERPKGSFSTLEIQRTEQGDSAMYLCASSLEGGPYEQYFGPGTRLTVT.

The gene calls are TRBV27 and TRBJ2-1; tentatively, D is TRBD1 (6 bases). Trimming removed 7 bases from V and 2 bases from J, with 12 bases in between. CDR1 and CDR2 (germline): MNHEY, SMNVEV (reference sequence). The CDR3 has 14 residues. The CDR3 sequence is CASKHPGAYNEQFF. The DNA for the CDR3 is TGTGCCAGCAAACATCCAGGGGCCTACAATGAGCAGTTCTTC.

The chain combines TRBV7-6 with TRBJ2-5; D might be TRBD2 (6 bases). With 4 bases removed from V and 5 bases from J, the gap between germline ends came to 17 bases. The CDR3 is made up of 15 amino acids. In germline, CDR1 is SGHVS, CDR2 FNYEAQ. In DNA form, the CDR3 reads TGTGCCAGCAGCTCCGACCTTAAAGGAGGGGAGACCCAGTACTTC. It encodes CASSSDLKGGETQYF.

This chain uses TRBV7-2 with TRBJ2-1, with D perhaps matching TRBD2 (6 bases). Trimming took 1 base from V and 5 from J, leaving 9 bases between them. The length of the CDR3 is 14 residues. Germline V gene sequence: CDR1 SGHTA, CDR2 FQGNSA. The DNA for the CDR3 is TGTGCCAGCAGCTTAGTGGCGGGGCACAATGAGCAGTTCTTC. This gives the protein CASSLVAGHNEQFF.

V usage is TRBV6-5 and J usage is TRBJ2-1, with 7 bases aligning to TRBD1. J was trimmed by 7 bases and V by 3 bases; bases with no gene match: 9. The CDR3 is 15 residues long. Germline CDR1 MNHEY, CDR2 SVGAGI. This CDR3 reads CASSYEGGARNEQFF. CDR3 in DNA: TGTGCCAGCAGTTATGAAGGGGGCGCACGGAATGAGCAGTTCTTC.